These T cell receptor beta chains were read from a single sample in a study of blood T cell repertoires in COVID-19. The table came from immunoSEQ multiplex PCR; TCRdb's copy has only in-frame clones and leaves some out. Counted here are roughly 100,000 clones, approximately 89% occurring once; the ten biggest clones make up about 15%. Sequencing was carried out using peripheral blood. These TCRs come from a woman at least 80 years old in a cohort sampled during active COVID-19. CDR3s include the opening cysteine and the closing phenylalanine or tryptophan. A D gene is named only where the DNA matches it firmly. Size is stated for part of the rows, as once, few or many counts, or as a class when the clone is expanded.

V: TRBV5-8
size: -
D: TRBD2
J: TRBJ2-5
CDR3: CASSLGLAGVGMGETQYF
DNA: TGTGCCAGCAGCCTGGGACTAGCGGGAGTTGGGATGGGGGAGACCCAGTACTTC

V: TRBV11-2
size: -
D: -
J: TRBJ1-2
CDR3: CASGRNYGYTF
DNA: TGTGCCAGTGGGAGGAACTATGGCTACACCTTC

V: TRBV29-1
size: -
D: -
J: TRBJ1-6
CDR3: CSVAGETMDSPLHF
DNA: TGCAGCGTTGCAGGGGAAACGATGGATTCACCCCTCCACTTT

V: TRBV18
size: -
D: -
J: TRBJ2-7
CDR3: CASSPGTLDYEQYF
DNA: TGTGCCAGCTCACCCGGGACACTGGACTACGAGCAGTACTTC

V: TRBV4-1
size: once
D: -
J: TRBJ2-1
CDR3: CASSEEGQNEQFF
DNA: TGCGCCAGCAGCGAAGAGGGCCAGAATGAGCAGTTCTTC

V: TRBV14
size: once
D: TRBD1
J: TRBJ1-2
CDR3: CASSLFIQGEDGYTF
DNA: TGTGCCAGCAGCCTATTTATACAGGGGGAAGATGGCTACACCTTC

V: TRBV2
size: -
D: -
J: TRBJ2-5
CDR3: CASSGVGNLGAQYF
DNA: TGTGCCAGCAGTGGAGTAGGGAACCTAGGGGCCCAGTACTTC

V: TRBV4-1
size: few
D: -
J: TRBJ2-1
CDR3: CASSRDTRRIYNEQFF
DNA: TGCGCCAGCAGCCGCGATACTAGGCGCATCTACAATGAGCAGTTCTTC

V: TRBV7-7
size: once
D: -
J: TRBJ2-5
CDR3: CASSLEPSVGETQYF
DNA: TGTGCTAGCAGCTTAGAACCTAGCGTGGGTGAGACCCAGTACTTC

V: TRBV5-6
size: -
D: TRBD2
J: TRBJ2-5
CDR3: CASKRLAGLGETQYF
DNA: TGTGCCAGCAAACGACTAGCGGGACTGGGAGAGACCCAGTACTTC

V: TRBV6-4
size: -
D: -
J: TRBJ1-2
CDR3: CASSDDRRSGYTF
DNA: TGTGCCAGCAGTGACGACAGACGCTCTGGCTACACCTTC

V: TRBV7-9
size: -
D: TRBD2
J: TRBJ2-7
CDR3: CASSAGTSGSYEQYF
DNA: TGTGCCAGCAGCGCGGGGACTAGCGGGAGCTACGAGCAGTACTTC

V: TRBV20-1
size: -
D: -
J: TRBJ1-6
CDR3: CSASYPGETYNSPLHF
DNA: TGCAGTGCTAGTTACCCAGGGGAGACCTATAATTCACCCCTCCACTTT

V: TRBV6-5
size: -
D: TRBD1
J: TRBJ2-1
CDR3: CASSSLARGPREQFF
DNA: TGTGCCAGCAGCTCCCTTGCCAGGGGGCCGAGGGAGCAGTTCTTC

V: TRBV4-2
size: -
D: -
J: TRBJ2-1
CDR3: CASSQEARGNEQFF
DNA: TGTGCCAGCAGCCAAGAAGCAAGAGGGAATGAGCAGTTCTTC

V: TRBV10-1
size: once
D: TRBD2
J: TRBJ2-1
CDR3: CASSGGTSASYSSYNEQFF
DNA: TGCGCCAGCAGTGGCGGGACTAGCGCATCCTATAGCTCCTACAATGAGCAGTTCTTC

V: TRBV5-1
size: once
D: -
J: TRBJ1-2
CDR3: CASSLLQLNYGYTF
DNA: TGCGCCAGCAGCTTGCTACAGCTTAACTATGGCTACACCTTC

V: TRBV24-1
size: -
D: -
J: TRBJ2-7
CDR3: CATSVGQSYEQYF
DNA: TGTGCCACCAGTGTTGGTCAGTCCTACGAGCAGTACTTC

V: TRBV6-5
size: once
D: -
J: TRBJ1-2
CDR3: CASSWDISYGYTF
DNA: TGTGCCAGCAGTTGGGACATCTCCTATGGCTACACCTTC

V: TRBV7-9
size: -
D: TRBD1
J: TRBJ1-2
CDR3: CASSPTGGLGYTF
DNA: TGTGCCAGCAGCCCGACAGGGGGTTTGGGCTACACCTTC

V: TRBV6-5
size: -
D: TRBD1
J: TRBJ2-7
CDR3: CASRGGTGGYYEQYF
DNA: TGTGCCAGCAGAGGGGGAACAGGGGGATACTACGAGCAGTACTTC

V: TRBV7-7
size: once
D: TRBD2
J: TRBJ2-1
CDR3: CASSSGLAGANEQFF
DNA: TGTGCTAGCAGCTCGGGACTAGCGGGAGCAAATGAGCAGTTCTTC

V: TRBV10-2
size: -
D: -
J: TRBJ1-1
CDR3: CASREPGHMNTEAFF
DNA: TGCGCCAGCAGGGAACCGGGACACATGAACACTGAAGCTTTCTTT

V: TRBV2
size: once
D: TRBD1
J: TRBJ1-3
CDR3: CASNLDRLASGNTIYF
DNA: TGTGCCAGCAACCTGGACAGGCTAGCCTCTGGAAACACCATATATTTT

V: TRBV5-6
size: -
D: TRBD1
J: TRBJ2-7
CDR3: CASSEDSRGYEQYF
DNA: TGTGCCAGCAGCGAGGACAGCAGGGGGTACGAGCAGTACTTC

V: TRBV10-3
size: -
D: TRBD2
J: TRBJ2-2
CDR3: CAISESRSSGRRGTGELFF
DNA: TGTGCCATCAGTGAGTCGAGATCTAGCGGGAGACGTGGTACCGGGGAGCTGTTTTTT

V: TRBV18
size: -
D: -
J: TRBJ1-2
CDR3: CASSPAVATTNYGYTF
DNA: TGTGCCAGCTCACCCGCGGTCGCTACTACTAACTATGGCTACACCTTC

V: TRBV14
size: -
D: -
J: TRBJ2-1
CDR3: CASSQVIGTRYNEQFF
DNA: TGTGCCAGCAGCCAAGTTATCGGGACAAGATACAATGAGCAGTTCTTC

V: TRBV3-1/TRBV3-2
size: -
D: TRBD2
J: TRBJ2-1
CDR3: CASSPGLWTSGAKNEQFF
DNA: TGTGCCAGCAGCCCCGGACTGTGGACTAGCGGGGCGAAGAATGAGCAGTTCTTC

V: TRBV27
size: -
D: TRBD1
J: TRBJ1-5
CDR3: CASSPGTGKNQPQHF
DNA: TGTGCCAGCAGTCCCGGGACAGGGAAGAATCAGCCCCAGCATTTT

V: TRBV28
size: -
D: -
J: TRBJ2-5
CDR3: CASSLQETQYF
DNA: TGTGCCAGCAGTTTACAGGAGACCCAGTACTTC

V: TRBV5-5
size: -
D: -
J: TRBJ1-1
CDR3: CASSLVTVNTEAFF
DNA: TGTGCCAGCAGCTTGGTCACAGTGAACACTGAAGCTTTCTTT

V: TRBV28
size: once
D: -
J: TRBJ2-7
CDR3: CASTVPSTYEQYF
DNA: TGTGCCAGCACCGTTCCGAGTACCTACGAGCAGTACTTC

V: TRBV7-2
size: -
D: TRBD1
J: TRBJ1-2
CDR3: CASSRDRVSGYTF
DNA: TGTGCCAGCAGCCGGGACAGGGTCTCGGGCTACACCTTC

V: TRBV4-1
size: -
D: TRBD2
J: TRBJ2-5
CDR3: CASSQDLWGGQETQYF
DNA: TGCGCCAGCAGCCAAGATCTGTGGGGGGGCCAAGAGACCCAGTACTTC

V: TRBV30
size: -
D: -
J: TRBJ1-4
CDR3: CALLGGANEKLFF
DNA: TGTGCCTTGCTGGGGGGTGCGAATGAAAAACTGTTTTTT

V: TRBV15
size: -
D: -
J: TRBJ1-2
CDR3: CATSRDTNYGYTF
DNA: TGTGCCACCAGCAGAGATACTAACTATGGCTACACCTTC

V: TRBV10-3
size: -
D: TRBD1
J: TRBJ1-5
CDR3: CAISLQGGQPQHF
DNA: TGTGCCATCAGTCTTCAGGGGGGACAGCCCCAGCATTTT

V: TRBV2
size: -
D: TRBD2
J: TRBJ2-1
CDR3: CASSLIGGEQFF
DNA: TGTGCCAGCAGTTTAATCGGGGGGGAGCAGTTCTTC

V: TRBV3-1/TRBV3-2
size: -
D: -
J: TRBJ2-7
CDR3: CASSPESSGEQYF
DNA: TGTGCCAGCAGCCCCGAGTCCTCTGGCGAGCAGTACTTC

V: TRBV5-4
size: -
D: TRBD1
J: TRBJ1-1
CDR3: CASSLRTGVMNTEAFF
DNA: TGTGCCAGCAGCCTCCGGACAGGCGTTATGAACACTGAAGCTTTCTTT

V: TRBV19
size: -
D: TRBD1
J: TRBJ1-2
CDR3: CASSLQTGFHTF
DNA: TGTGCCAGTAGCCTGCAGACAGGGTTCCACACCTTC

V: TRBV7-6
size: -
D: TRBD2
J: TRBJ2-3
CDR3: CASSLLLAGGSTDTQYF
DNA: TGTGCCAGCAGCTTACTTTTAGCGGGAGGGTCCACAGATACGCAGTATTTT